This T cell receptor beta chain was documented in a study of CD8 T cells in ankylosing spondylitis. Study-wide results and caveats: Roughly eight highly homologous variants made up a TCR beta motif that seemed to typify ankylosing spondylitis blood. Some motif variants had been reported before (in reactive arthritis synovial fluid and blood). The authors reported significant enrichment of disease-linked clones in matched ankylosing spondylitis synovial fluid.

This CDR3 region has 18 residues. The V gene's germline CDR1 is SNHLY and CDR2 FYNNEI. In the case of this clonotype: Its cognate antigen is unknown. Its ends do not fully match the called genes, so a read error is possible.

Quantitative 5'-RACE with molecular barcodes generated TCR beta libraries. One entry per CDR3 protein results from TCRdb running MiXCR on the 5' RACE reads. In the table there are some 340,000 distinct CDR3 sequences, roughly 15% of which are singletons. What was sequenced was blood, either unsorted or a sorted T cell fraction (not recorded which). The TCR comes from a male donor with ankylosing spondylitis or in good health (not recorded which). The V gene is TRBV2, the J gene TRBJ2-1, with 15 bases matching TRBD2. CDR3: CTSSFLRTSGRAYNEQFF. The CDR3 nucleotides are TGTACCAGCAGCTTTTTAAGGACTAGCGGGAGGGCCTACAATGAGCAGTTCTTC.